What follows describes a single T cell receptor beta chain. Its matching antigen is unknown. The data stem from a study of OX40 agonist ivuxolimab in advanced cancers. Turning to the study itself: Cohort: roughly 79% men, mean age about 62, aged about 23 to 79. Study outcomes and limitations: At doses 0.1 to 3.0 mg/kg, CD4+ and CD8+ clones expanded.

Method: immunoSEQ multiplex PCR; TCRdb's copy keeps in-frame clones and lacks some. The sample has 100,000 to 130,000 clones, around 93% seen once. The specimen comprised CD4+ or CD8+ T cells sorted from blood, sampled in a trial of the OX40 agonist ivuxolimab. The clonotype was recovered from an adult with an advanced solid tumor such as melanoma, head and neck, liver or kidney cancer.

The CDR3 region is CASTQGANQPQHF. In DNA, the CDR3 is TGTGCCAGCACCCAAGGGGCAAATCAGCCCCAGCATTTT. The J gene is TRBJ1-5, the V gene TRBV21-1; the D segment call TRBD1 is taken from the table without a DNA check. TRBV21-1 is reported as a pseudogene. This CDR3 is 13 amino acids long.